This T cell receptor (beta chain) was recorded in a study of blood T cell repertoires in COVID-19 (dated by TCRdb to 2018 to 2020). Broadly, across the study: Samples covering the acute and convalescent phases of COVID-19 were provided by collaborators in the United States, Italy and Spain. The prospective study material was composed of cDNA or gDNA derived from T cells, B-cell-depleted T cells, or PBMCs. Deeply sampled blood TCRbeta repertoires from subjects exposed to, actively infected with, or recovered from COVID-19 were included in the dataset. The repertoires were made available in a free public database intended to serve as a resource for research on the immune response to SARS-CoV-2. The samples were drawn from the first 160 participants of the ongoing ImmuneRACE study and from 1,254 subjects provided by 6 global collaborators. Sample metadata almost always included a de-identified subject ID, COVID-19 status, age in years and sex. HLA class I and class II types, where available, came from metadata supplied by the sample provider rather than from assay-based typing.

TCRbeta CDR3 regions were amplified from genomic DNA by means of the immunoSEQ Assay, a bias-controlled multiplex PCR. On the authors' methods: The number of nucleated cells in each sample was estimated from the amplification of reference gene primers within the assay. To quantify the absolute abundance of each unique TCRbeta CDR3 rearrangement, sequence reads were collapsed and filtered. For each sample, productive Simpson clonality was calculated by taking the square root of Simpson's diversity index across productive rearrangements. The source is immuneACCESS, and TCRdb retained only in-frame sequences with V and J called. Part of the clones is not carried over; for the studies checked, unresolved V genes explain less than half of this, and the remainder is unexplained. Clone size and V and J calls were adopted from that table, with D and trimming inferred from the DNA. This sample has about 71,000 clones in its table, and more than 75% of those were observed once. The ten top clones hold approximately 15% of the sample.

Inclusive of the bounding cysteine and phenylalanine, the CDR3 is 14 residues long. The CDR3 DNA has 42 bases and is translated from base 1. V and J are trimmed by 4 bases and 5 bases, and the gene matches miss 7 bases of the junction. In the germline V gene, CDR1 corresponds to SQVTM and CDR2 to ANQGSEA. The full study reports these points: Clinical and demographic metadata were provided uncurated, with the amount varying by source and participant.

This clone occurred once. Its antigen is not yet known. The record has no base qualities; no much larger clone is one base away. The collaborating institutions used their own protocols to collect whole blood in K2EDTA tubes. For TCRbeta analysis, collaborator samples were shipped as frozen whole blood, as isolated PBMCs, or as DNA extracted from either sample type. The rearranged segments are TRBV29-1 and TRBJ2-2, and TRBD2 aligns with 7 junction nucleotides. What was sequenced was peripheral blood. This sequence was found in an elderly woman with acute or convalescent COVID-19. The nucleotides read TGCAGCGTTGTACGAGCGGGACGGACCGGGGAGCTGTTTTTT. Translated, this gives CSVVRAGRTGELFF.